The present TCR beta chain was sequenced within a study of blood T cell repertoires in COVID-19. Study context: Researchers got acute and convalescent COVID-19 samples from the United States, Italy and Spain. T cells, B-cell-depleted T cells, or PBMCs provided the cDNA or gDNA that served as material.

The CDR3 has 13 residues. CDR1 MNHEY and CDR2 SMNVEV come from the germline V gene (reference sequence). This clone came up many times. Authors' analysis steps: Amplification with reference gene primers provided the estimates of nucleated cell counts. Here immunoSEQ multiplex PCR was the method, and the copy in TCRdb shows in-frame clones only, minus some. Clone size and the V and J calls come from that table; the DNA yielded D and trimming. Of about 150,000 clones listed, 65% to 85% are singletons. The chain links TRBV27 to TRBJ2-7; TRBD1 might be the D (5 bases). Material: peripheral blood. The receptor was isolated from a woman aged 45-60 years with acute or convalescent COVID-19. The CDR3 protein is CASTGRTSYEQYF. In nucleotides, the CDR3 is TGTGCGTCTACAGGTCGTACTTCCTACGAGCAGTACTTC.